This T cell receptor beta chain is drawn from a study of blood T cell repertoires in COVID-19. Study details: Samples of COVID-19 (acute and convalescent) were obtained from the United States, Italy and Spain. PBMCs, B-cell-depleted T cells, or T cells were the source of the cDNA or gDNA that made up the material.

Per the original data handling: Reference gene primers were amplified, and this amplification served to estimate nucleated cell counts. Clones were read by immunoSEQ multiplex PCR, and TCRdb kept only the in-frame ones, dropping some. That table supplies the V and J calls and clone size; D and trimming were determined from the DNA. The sample gives about 160,000 clones, approximately 84% of which show up once; approximately 22% is in the top ten. This CDR3 contains 15 residues. V was pared by 6 bases and J by 4 bases, with 16 bases between. Germline CDR1 is MNHEY and CDR2 is SVGAGI. J is TRBJ2-1 and V is TRBV6-5, with D tentatively TRBD2 (7 bases). The TCR originated in a woman aged 80 or over with acute or convalescent COVID-19. Source material: peripheral blood. The CDR3 nucleotides read TGTGCCAGCAGACGGGAAGGGGGGGGATACAATGAGCAGTTCTTC. Protein: CASRREGGGYNEQFF.